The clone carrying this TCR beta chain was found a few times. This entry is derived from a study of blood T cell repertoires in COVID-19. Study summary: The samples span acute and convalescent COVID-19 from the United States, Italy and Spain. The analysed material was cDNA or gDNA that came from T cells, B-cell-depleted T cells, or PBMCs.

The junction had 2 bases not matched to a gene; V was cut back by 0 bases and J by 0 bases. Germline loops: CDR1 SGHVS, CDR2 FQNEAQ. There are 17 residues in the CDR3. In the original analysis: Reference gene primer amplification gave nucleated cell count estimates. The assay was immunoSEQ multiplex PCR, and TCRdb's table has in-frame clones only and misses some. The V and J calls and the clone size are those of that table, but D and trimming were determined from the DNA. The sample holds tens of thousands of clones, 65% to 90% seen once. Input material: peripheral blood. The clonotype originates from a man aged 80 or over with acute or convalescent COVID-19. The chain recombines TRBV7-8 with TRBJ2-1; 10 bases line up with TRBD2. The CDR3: CASSLAPSGSSYNEQFF. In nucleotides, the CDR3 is TGTGCCAGCAGCTTAGCTCCTAGCGGGAGCTCCTACAATGAGCAGTTCTTC.